Listed below are T cell receptor beta chains from one sample, sequenced in a study of cytomegalovirus exposure and HLA in healthy donors. TCRdb's table, derived via immunoSEQ multiplex PCR, lists solely in-frame clones and lacks some. The sample lists 150,000 to 200,000 clones; over 70% were seen once. The sample comprised PBMCs. Source of these receptors: a woman under 30 in good health and CMV-seropositive. The CDR3 runs from the conserved cysteine through the conserved F or W. A D gene is named only where the DNA matches it firmly. Only some rows state a clone size, as once, few, many or a class for expanded clones.

TRBJ2-7	NA	TRBD1	TRBV7-2	TGTGCCACCAAAAAAACCGGGACAGGGTTCTACGAGCAGTACTTC	CATKKTGTGFYEQYF
TRBJ2-2	NA	NA	TRBV5-6	TGTGCCAGCAGCTTTTACGTGGGTGCCCTCTCGGGAACCGGGGAGCTGTTTTTT	CASSFYVGALSGTGELFF
TRBJ2-5	NA	NA	TRBV10-3	TGTGCCATCAGTGAGGCAGGGGGGAGAGAGACCCAGTACTTC	CAISEAGGRETQYF
TRBJ1-2	NA	TRBD1	TRBV4-1	TGCGCCAGCAGCCTGGACAGGGGGGACTATGGCTACACCTTC	CASSLDRGDYGYTF
TRBJ2-3	NA	TRBD1	TRBV7-3	TGTGCCAGCAGCTTAATAGGGGGCCCTAGCACAGATACGCAGTATTTT	CASSLIGGPSTDTQYF
TRBJ2-3	NA	TRBD2	TRBV6-4	TGTGCCAGCAGTGACTCGACGGGGGGGCCCGCAGATACGCAGTATTTT	CASSDSTGGPADTQYF
TRBJ2-1	NA	TRBD2	TRBV9	TGTGCCAGCAGCGTAGAGGGCGGGGGGGACATAGCCTACAATGAGCAGTTCTTC	CASSVEGGGDIAYNEQFF
TRBJ2-7	NA	NA	TRBV5-1	TGCGCCAGCAGCTTAAACCTAAGAGAAATGGCCTACGAGCAGTACTTC	CASSLNLREMAYEQYF
TRBJ2-3	NA	NA	TRBV6-1	TGTGCCAGCAGTGAAACCAGGAGGGGCACAGATACGCAGTATTTT	CASSETRRGTDTQYF
TRBJ2-4	NA	NA	TRBV13	TGTGCCAGCAGCCCTCCCGGGGGTGGGCCGGACATTCAGTACTTC	CASSPPGGGPDIQYF
TRBJ1-2	NA	TRBD1	TRBV30	TGTGCCTGGGCCCCAGGGGGCTCCCCAAACTATGGCTACACCTTC	CAWAPGGSPNYGYTF
TRBJ1-3	NA	NA	TRBV11-2	TGTGCCAGCAGCCCAGGGGTTTCCGGAAACACCATATATTTT	CASSPGVSGNTIYF
TRBJ2-5	NA	NA	TRBV10-3	TGTGCCATCAGCCCAGCGGGCACTCAAGAGACCCAGTACTTC	CAISPAGTQETQYF
TRBJ2-1	NA	TRBD2	TRBV6-5	TGTGCCAGCACCAAGACTAGCGGGGGGGGCAATGAGCAGTTCTTC	CASTKTSGGGNEQFF
TRBJ1-1	NA	NA	TRBV6-5	TGTGCCAGCAGTTACGGGCAGGAGAACACTGAAGCTTTCTTT	CASSYGQENTEAFF
TRBJ2-2	once	NA	TRBV7-9	TGTGCCAGCAGCTTCCCGGGACAGAACACCGGGGAGCTGTTTTTT	CASSFPGQNTGELFF
TRBJ2-5	NA	TRBD2	TRBV7-2	TGTGCCAGCAGCTCAAGTTTAGCGGGGGGGCCGCGGACCCAGTACTTC	CASSSSLAGGPRTQYF
TRBJ2-1	NA	NA	TRBV29-1	TGCAGCGTGCATCCCCCTCGGGATTTCTTC	CSVHPPRDFF
TRBJ2-1	NA	NA	TRBV11-2	TGTGCCAGCAGCTTAGCCAGGTTCAATGAGCAGTTCTTC	CASSLARFNEQFF
TRBJ2-7	NA	NA	TRBV5-6	TGTGCCAGCAGCTTTCGAGGACTGCCCGCCGAGCAGTACTTC	CASSFRGLPAEQYF
TRBJ2-4	NA	NA	TRBV5-1	TGCGCCAGCAGCTTGGACGTCGGAGCGCAGTACTTC	CASSLDVGAQYF
TRBJ1-1	NA	NA	TRBV29-1	TGCAGCGTTGTAATTTGGCCTGAAGCTTTCTTT	CSVVIWPEAFF
TRBJ1-5	NA	NA	TRBV15	TGTGCCACCAGCAGAGAGCGGGAGATCAATCAGCCCCAGCATTTT	CATSREREINQPQHF
TRBJ2-1	NA	TRBD2	TRBV29-1	TGCAGCGTTGAGGGGGGGAGCTCCTACAATGAGCAGTTCTTC	CSVEGGSSYNEQFF
TRBJ2-3	NA	NA	TRBV7-8	TGTGCCAGCAGCCCCGTCGCGGGGGCCGCGACAGATACGCAGTATTTT	CASSPVAGAATDTQYF
TRBJ2-3	NA	NA	TRBV30	TGTGCCTGGAGTCGGGGTAGCGGTTACACAGATACGCAGTATTTT	CAWSRGSGYTDTQYF
TRBJ1-2	NA	NA	TRBV19	TGTGCCAGTAGTATAGGTGGGCAGGCCCGTTATGGCTACACCTTC	CASSIGGQARYGYTF
TRBJ1-5	NA	NA	TRBV9	TGTGTCAGCAGCCCAGGGGATGTTTTCAATCAGCCCCAGCATTTT	CVSSPGDVFNQPQHF
TRBJ1-2	NA	NA	TRBV28	TGTGCCAGCAGTTTGGTACAGGGTTTATTCTATGGCTACACCTTC	CASSLVQGLFYGYTF
TRBJ2-4	NA	TRBD2	TRBV2	TGTGCCAGCAGTGAGGCTAGCGGGTGGGGCAGTCAGTACTTC	CASSEASGWGSQYF
TRBJ1-1	NA	TRBD1	TRBV29-1	TGCAGCGTCGACAGGGGGGAAAGGGTGAACACTGAAGCTTTCTTT	CSVDRGERVNTEAFF